This T cell receptor beta chain is from a study of OX40 agonist ivuxolimab in advanced cancers. Study outcomes and limitations: CD8+ T cells were the subset that, on average, had more expanded clones than CD4+.

TCRdb's copy holds only in-frame clones and misses some; the assay was immunoSEQ multiplex PCR. The data show 9,000 to 13,000 clones, over 80% seen once. This clone is a singleton in its sample. The antigen remains unidentified. This clonotype was obtained from an adult with an advanced solid tumor such as melanoma, head and neck, liver or kidney cancer. Sequenced material: CD4+ or CD8+ T cells sorted from blood, taken in a trial of the OX40 agonist ivuxolimab.

The CDR3 loop reads CASSLSGPNIQYF. Written as DNA, the CDR3 is TGTGCCAGCAGTTTATCAGGTCCCAACATTCAGTACTTC. This chain joins TRBV27 and TRBJ2-4; no definite D call. Germline assignment: CDR1 MNHEY and CDR2 SMNVEV (reference sequence). The CDR3 runs to 13 residues. Trimming stripped 0 bases from V and 7 bases from J, with 7 bases between.